The rows below give T cell receptor beta chains drawn from one sample of a study of CD8 T cells in ankylosing spondylitis. MiXCR, applied by TCRdb to the 5' RACE reads, yields one record per CDR3 protein. The sample lists about 190,000 distinct CDR3 sequences; 10% to 15% were seen once. Sequencing was performed on blood, either unsorted or a sorted T cell fraction (not recorded which). These receptors came from a female donor with ankylosing spondylitis or in good health (not recorded which). CDR3s include the opening cysteine and the closing phenylalanine or tryptophan. Each record gives: J gene, D gene, clone size, V gene, CDR3 protein, CDR3 DNA. D genes are given only for firm matches. Clone size, where shown, is once, few, many, or a class for clones that have expanded.

j_gene: TRBJ1-1; d_gene: -; abundance: few; v_gene: TRBV27; CDR3aa: CASRPHRVTEAFF; CDR3nt: TGTGCCAGCAGGCCCCACAGGGTCACTGAAGCTTTCTTT
j_gene: TRBJ2-7; d_gene: TRBD2; abundance: many; v_gene: TRBV20-1; CDR3aa: CSARQGGGVAGGEQYF; CDR3nt: TGCAGTGCGAGGCAGGGGGGCGGAGTAGCGGGAGGCGAGCAGTACTTC
j_gene: TRBJ1-2; d_gene: TRBD1; abundance: many; v_gene: TRBV7-2; CDR3aa: CASSSRQGYGYTF; CDR3nt: TGTGCCAGCAGCTCAAGACAGGGTTATGGCTACACCTTC
j_gene: TRBJ2-1; d_gene: -; abundance: many; v_gene: TRBV12-3/TRBV12-4; CDR3aa: CASSFYTRSSYNEQFF; CDR3nt: TGTGCCAGCAGTTTTTATACGAGAAGCTCCTACAATGAGCAGTTCTTC
j_gene: TRBJ2-1; d_gene: -; abundance: -; v_gene: TRBV6-5; CDR3aa: CASSYEQVFWEQFF; CDR3nt: TGTGCCAGCAGTTACGAACAGGTCTTTTGGGAGCAGTTCTTC
j_gene: TRBJ2-2; d_gene: TRBD2; abundance: few; v_gene: TRBV6-1; CDR3aa: CATRGDNTGELFF; CDR3nt: TGTGCAACCCGGGGGGACAACACCGGGGAGCTGTTTTTT
j_gene: TRBJ2-1; d_gene: -; abundance: -; v_gene: TRBV7-6; CDR3aa: CASSSKKFF; CDR3nt: TGTGCCAGCAGTTCGAAGAAGTTCTTC
j_gene: TRBJ2-1; d_gene: TRBD2; abundance: few; v_gene: TRBV7-2; CDR3aa: CASSLASGRAHYNEQFF; CDR3nt: TGTGCCAGCAGCTTAGCTAGCGGGAGGGCCCATTACAATGAGCAGTTCTTC
j_gene: TRBJ2-2; d_gene: -; abundance: -; v_gene: TRBV7-9; CDR3aa: CASSVARGNTGELFF; CDR3nt: TGTGCCAGCAGCGTAGCCAGGGGGAACACCGGGGAGCTGTTTTTT
j_gene: TRBJ2-1; d_gene: TRBD1; abundance: -; v_gene: TRBV30; CDR3aa: CAWSEPGQDYNEQFF; CDR3nt: TGTGCCTGGAGCGAACCGGGACAGGATTACAATGAGCAGTTCTTC
j_gene: TRBJ2-4; d_gene: -; abundance: many; v_gene: TRBV11-1; CDR3aa: CASSLEPGMSNIQYF; CDR3nt: TGTGCCAGCAGCTTAGAGCCAGGGATGTCCAACATTCAGTACTTC
j_gene: TRBJ2-1; d_gene: -; abundance: -; v_gene: TRBV5-8; CDR3aa: CASSRTNNEHFF; CDR3nt: TGTGCCAGCAGCCGGACTAACAATGAGCATTTCTTC
j_gene: TRBJ1-5; d_gene: -; abundance: many; v_gene: TRBV15; CDR3aa: CATSSRSGVNQPQHF; CDR3nt: TGTGCCACCAGCAGTCGCAGCGGGGTTAATCAGCCCCAGCATTTT
j_gene: TRBJ1-3; d_gene: TRBD1; abundance: many; v_gene: TRBV6-1; CDR3aa: CASSAQGSGNTIYF; CDR3nt: TGTGCCAGCAGTGCACAGGGGTCTGGAAACACCATATATTTT
j_gene: TRBJ1-4; d_gene: -; abundance: many; v_gene: TRBV7-9; CDR3aa: CASSFGGGNEKLFF; CDR3nt: TGTGCCAGCAGTTTCGGAGGGGGTAATGAAAAACTGTTTTTT
j_gene: TRBJ1-1; d_gene: -; abundance: few; v_gene: TRBV6-2/TRBV6-3; CDR3aa: CASSYSWTFQLGTEAFF; CDR3nt: TGTGCCAGCAGTTACTCCTGGACCTTTCAACTCGGCACTGAAGCTTTCTTT
j_gene: TRBJ2-1; d_gene: -; abundance: many; v_gene: TRBV6-6; CDR3aa: CASSYKRDEQFF; CDR3nt: TGTGCCAGCAGTTACAAGCGGGATGAGCAGTTCTTC
j_gene: TRBJ2-5; d_gene: -; abundance: few; v_gene: TRBV5-1; CDR3aa: CASSLPRETQYF; CDR3nt: TGCGCCAGCAGCTTGCCCCGAGAGACCCAGTACTTC
j_gene: TRBJ2-1; d_gene: -; abundance: many; v_gene: TRBV2; CDR3aa: CASSGGSGRSYNEQFF; CDR3nt: TGTGCCAGCAGTGGAGGCAGCGGCCGCTCCTACAATGAGCAGTTCTTC
j_gene: TRBJ1-3; d_gene: -; abundance: -; v_gene: TRBV18; CDR3aa: CASTGGNSGNTIYF; CDR3nt: TGTGCCAGCACCGGCGGTAACTCTGGAAACACCATATATTTT
j_gene: TRBJ1-1; d_gene: TRBD1; abundance: many; v_gene: TRBV2; CDR3aa: CASSGDRQTEAFF; CDR3nt: TGTGCCAGCAGTGGGGACAGACAAACTGAAGCTTTCTTT
j_gene: TRBJ2-7; d_gene: -; abundance: -; v_gene: TRBV12-3/TRBV12-4; CDR3aa: CASSLASDYEQYF; CDR3nt: TGTGCCAGCAGTTTAGCTTCCGATTACGAGCAGTACTTC
j_gene: TRBJ1-4; d_gene: -; abundance: many; v_gene: TRBV4-2; CDR3aa: CASSLSGVDNEKLFF; CDR3nt: TGTGCCAGCAGCCTCTCAGGAGTGGATAATGAAAAACTGTTTTTT
j_gene: TRBJ1-2; d_gene: TRBD1; abundance: many; v_gene: TRBV3-1; CDR3aa: CASSQDRGLLGHNYGYTF; CDR3nt: TGTGCCAGCAGCCAAGACAGGGGGCTCCTCGGCCACAACTATGGCTACACCTTC
j_gene: TRBJ2-7; d_gene: -; abundance: few; v_gene: TRBV6-2/TRBV6-3; CDR3aa: CASSYGVFYEQYF; CDR3nt: TGTGCCAGCAGTTACGGGGTGTTCTACGAGCAGTACTTC